This T cell receptor (delta chain) was sequenced during a study of Vδ1+ human thymocytes. Study conclusions and caveats: Highly polyclonal TRG and TRD repertoires with Gaussian CDR3 length distributions appeared in thymus. Bulk repertoire data may be misinterpreted because of unexpected Vdelta2 sequences.

Between the trimmed V and J ends, which lost 5 bases and 1 base, there was a span of 38 bases. The CDR3 sequence is 23 residues long. Germline CDR1 and CDR2: TSWWSYY and QGS. This clone appeared a few times. Its antigen remains unidentified. Extracted RNA was reverse transcribed into cDNA. Pooled V-gene forward primers with one constant-region reverse primer generated the CDR3 amplicons by multiplex PCR. TCRdb re-identified clones in the multiplex PCR reads via CATT. The profile shows around 56,000 delta-chain clones, approximately 16% of them singletons. The sample taken for sequencing was Vdelta1+ gamma-delta thymocytes from the thymus. Subset of the sample: FACS-sorted CD3+ TCRalphabeta- TCRVdelta1+ TCRVdelta2- thymocytes. The chain couples TRDV1 to TRDJ1; D tentatively fits TRDD2 or TRDD3 (5 bases each). The TCR sequence derives from a girl under three years old who had congenital heart surgery. CDR3 DNA sequence: TGTGCTCTTGGGTACCTGAGGAGACCTACGTTGTGGAGGGATTATCAAGGCACCGATAAACTCATCTTT. This gives the protein CALGYLRRPTLWRDYQGTDKLIF.